The 9 T cell receptor beta chains below were found in one sample sequenced in a study of metastatic and nonmetastatic thyroid tumors. MiXCR re-clonotyped the PCR reads for TCRdb. The sample includes some 19,000 clones, more than 20% of them seen just once. Thyroid surgery had not been preceded by any treatment in any patient. Sequencing was performed on blood. The receptors were sampled from a male donor with papillary thyroid cancer or a benign thyroid nodule (not recorded which). Some clones in this sample may be carry-over from other donors' samples.

This clone is categorized as medium-sized. The rearrangement uses TRBV19 and TRBJ2-5; 9 bases align to TRBD2. V gave up 9 bases and J gave up 4 bases; unmatched junction bases: 9. In germline, CDR1 is LNHDA, CDR2 SQIVND (reference sequence). The CDR3 loop spans 14 amino acids. For the CDR3, the DNA is TGTGCCAGCGCACCGGGACTAGCATTAGAGACCCAGTACTTC. Its protein is CASAPGLALETQYF.

The table lists this clone with a few counts. The chain couples TRBV15 to TRBJ2-7, with TRBD2 as a possible D gene (6 bases). This CDR3 has 15 residues. Looked up from germline, CDR1 is LNHNV and CDR2 is YYDKDF (reference sequence). V was shortened by 1 base and J by 3 bases, with 13 bases between the two germline ends. The CDR3 DNA sequence: TGTGCCACCAGCAGAGCCCAGGGACTTTACTACGAGCAGTACTTC. This codes for CATSRAQGLYYEQYF.

This clone is medium-sized by share. V is TRBV6-1 and J is TRBJ2-5; D may correspond to TRBD1 or TRBD2 (6 bases each). The germline V and J ends were trimmed by 6 bases and 1 base, with 12 bases remaining between them. In germline, CDR1 is MNHNS, CDR2 SASEGT. The CDR3 is 14 amino acids. CDR3 sequence reads: CASSRGGFQETQYF. The CDR3 region has the DNA TGTGCCAGCAGCCGAGGGGGGTTCCAAGAGACCCAGTACTTC.

This clone is judged medium-sized. V usage is TRBV27 and J usage is TRBJ1-5, with unresolved D. The CDR3 loop spans 13 amino acids. CDR1 is MNHEY and CDR2 is SMNVEV in the germline V gene (reference sequence). V lost 4 bases to trimming and J lost 5 bases, with 9 bases between them. The CDR3 loop is CASSSVEHQPQHF. In DNA form, the CDR3 reads TGTGCCAGCAGTTCGGTTGAGCATCAGCCCCAGCATTTT.

This rearrangement joins TRBV5-1 to TRBJ1-2; D is perhaps TRBD1 (5 bases). Germline V gene lookup returns CDR1 SGHRS and CDR2 YFSETQ. With 2 bases removed from V and 0 bases from J, the gap between germline ends came to 11 bases. This CDR3 region has 15 residues. CDR3 residues: CASSFTPTANYGYTF. The CDR3 nucleotides read TGCGCCAGCAGCTTCACCCCGACAGCTAACTATGGCTACACCTTC. The full variable domain, rest sourced from reference TRBV5-1 and TRBJ1-2, is KAGVTQTPRYLIKTRGQQVTLSCSPISGHRSVSWYQQTPGQGLQFLFEYFSETQRNKGNFPGRFSGRQFSNSRSEMNVSTLELGDSALYLCASSFTPTANYGYTFGSGTRLTVV.

This clone appeared many times. The rearrangement links TRBV7-9 to TRBJ2-3; D is unclear. The CDR3 spans 15 residues. Germline CDR1 is SEHNR and CDR2 is FQNEAQ (reference sequence). V was shortened by 3 bases and J by 3 bases, with 13 bases between the two germline ends. DNA of the CDR3: TGTGCCAGCAGCTTTTTCGATAAAGGGACAGATACGCAGTATTTT. This sequence encodes CASSFFDKGTDTQYF.

The sample holds many counts of this clone. The DNA of the CDR3 is TGCGCCAGCAGCAAGGGACTAGCGGGATTCACAGATACGCAGTATTTT. Translation gives CASSKGLAGFTDTQYF. This rearrangement joins TRBV4-1 to TRBJ2-3; 13 positions match TRBD2. The V gene's germline CDR1 is MGHRA and CDR2 YSYEKL. The CDR3 contains 16 residues. The J segment lost 2 bases and the V segment lost 5 bases, leaving 4 bases of the junction unmatched.

This clone was observed a few times. The gene calls are TRBV6-6 and TRBJ2-3; D may be TRBD1 (6 bases). V was clipped by 2 bases and J by 2 bases, with 11 bases between them. Germline-derived CDR1 and CDR2 are MNHNY and SVGAGI (reference sequence). The CDR3 runs 15 residues. As DNA, the CDR3 is TGTGCCAGCAGTTACGGGGGCGCTTACACAGATACGCAGTATTTT. Translated: CASSYGGAYTDTQYF.

This clone occurred many times. The chain joins TRBV20-1 to TRBJ2-3; 7 bases fit TRBD2. The germline V gene encodes CDR1 DFQATT and CDR2 SNEGSKA (reference sequence). J lost 0 bases, V lost 3 bases, and 9 bases had no gene match. CDR3 length equals 16 residues. The CDR3 loop reads CSASPPGGRSTDTQYF. The CDR3 DNA reads as TGCAGTGCTAGTCCCCCCGGGGGGAGAAGCACAGATACGCAGTATTTT.